Sequencing of this TCR beta chain was carried out in a study of neurological immune-mediated disorders. This clonotype was seen at least ten times. Per the germline V gene, CDR1 is SGHTA and CDR2 is FQGTGA. The CDR3 is 15 residues long. Deletions cut 2 bases from V and 7 bases from J, with 15 bases between. Using its own MiXCR run on the 5' RACE reads, TCRdb lists one record per CDR3 protein. The table has more than 15,000 distinct CDR3 sequences, about 3.6% seen once. This TCR was recovered from a woman in her 40s in good health. The specimen was CD8+ T cells from blood. V usage is TRBV7-3 and J usage is TRBJ2-1; either TRBD1 or TRBD2 may supply D (6 bases each). The CDR3 DNA reads TGTGCCAGCAGCTTAGAGGGGGGAGAGGGAAATGAGCAGTTCTTC. Protein product: CASSLEGGEGNEQFF.